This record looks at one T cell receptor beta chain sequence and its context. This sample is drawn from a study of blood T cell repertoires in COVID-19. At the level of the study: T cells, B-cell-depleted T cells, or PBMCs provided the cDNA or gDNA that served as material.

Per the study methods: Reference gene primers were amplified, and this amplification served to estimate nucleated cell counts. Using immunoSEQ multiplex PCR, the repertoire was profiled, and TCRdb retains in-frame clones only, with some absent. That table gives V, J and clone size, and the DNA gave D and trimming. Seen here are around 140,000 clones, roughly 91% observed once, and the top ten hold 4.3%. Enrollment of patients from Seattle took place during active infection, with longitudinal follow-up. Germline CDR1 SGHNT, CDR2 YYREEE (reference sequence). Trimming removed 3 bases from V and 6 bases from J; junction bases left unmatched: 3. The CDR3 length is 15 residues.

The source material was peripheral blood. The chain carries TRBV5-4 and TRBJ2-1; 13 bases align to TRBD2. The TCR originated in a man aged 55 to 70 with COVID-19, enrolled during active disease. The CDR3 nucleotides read TGTGCCAGCAGCTCGGGGACTAGCGGGGCCAATGAGCAGTTCTTC. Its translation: CASSSGTSGANEQFF.